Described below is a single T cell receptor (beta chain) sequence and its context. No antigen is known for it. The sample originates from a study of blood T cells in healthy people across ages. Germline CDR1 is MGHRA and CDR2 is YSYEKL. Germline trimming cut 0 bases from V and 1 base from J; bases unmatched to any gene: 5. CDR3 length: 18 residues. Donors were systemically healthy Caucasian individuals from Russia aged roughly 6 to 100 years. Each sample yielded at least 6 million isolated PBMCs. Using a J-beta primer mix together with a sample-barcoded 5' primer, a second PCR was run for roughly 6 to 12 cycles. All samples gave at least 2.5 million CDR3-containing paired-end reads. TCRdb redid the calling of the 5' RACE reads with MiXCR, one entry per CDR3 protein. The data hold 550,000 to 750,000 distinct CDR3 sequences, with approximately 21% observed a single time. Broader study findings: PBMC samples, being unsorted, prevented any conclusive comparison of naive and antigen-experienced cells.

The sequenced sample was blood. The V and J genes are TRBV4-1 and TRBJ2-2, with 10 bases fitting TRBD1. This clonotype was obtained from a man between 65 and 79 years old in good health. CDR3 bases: TGCGCCAGCAGCCAAGATCGGGACAGGGGCGAGAACACCGGGGAGCTGTTTTTT. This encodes CASSQDRDRGENTGELFF.